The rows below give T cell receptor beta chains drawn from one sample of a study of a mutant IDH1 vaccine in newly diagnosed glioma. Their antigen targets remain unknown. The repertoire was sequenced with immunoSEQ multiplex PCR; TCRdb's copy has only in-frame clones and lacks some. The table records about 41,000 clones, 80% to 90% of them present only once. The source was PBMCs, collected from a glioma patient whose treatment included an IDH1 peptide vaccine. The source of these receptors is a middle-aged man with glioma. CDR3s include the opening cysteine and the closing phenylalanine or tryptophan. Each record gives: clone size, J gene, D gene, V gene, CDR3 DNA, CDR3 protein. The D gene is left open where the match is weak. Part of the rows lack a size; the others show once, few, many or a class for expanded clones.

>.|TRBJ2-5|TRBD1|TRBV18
TGTGCCAGCTCACGGGGACAGCAAGAGACCCAGTACTTC
CASSRGQQETQYF
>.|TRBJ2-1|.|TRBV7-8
TGTGCCAGCAGCTCCCAAACAACCAACAATGAGCAGTTCTTC
CASSSQTTNNEQFF
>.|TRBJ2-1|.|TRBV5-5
TGTGCCAGCAGCACAACTCCCGGGAGTTACAATGAGCAGTTCTTC
CASSTTPGSYNEQFF
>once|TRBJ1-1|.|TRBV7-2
TGTGCCAGCGCCCCAAGGCCCAACACTGAAGCTTTCTTT
CASAPRPNTEAFF
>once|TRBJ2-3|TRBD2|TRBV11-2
TGTGCCAGCAGCGCCTGGGGGACTAGCGGGAGGTTGAGCACAGATACGCAGTATTTT
CASSAWGTSGRLSTDTQYF
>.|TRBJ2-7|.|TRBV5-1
TGCGCCAGCAGCCCAGATGCCTCCGGTTCCGAGCAGTACTTC
CASSPDASGSEQYF
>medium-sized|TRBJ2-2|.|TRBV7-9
TGTGCCAGCAGCCCCCAGTCCGGGACCTACACCGGGGAGCTGTTTTTT
CASSPQSGTYTGELFF
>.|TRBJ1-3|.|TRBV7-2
TGTGCCAGCAGCTTAACGGCCTCTGGAAACACCATATATTTT
CASSLTASGNTIYF
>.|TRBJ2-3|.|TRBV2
TGTGCCAGCAGTGAATGGGGAGGTCGGCCCACGCAGTATTTT
CASSEWGGRPTQYF
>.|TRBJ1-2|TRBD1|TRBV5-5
TGTGCCAGCAGCTTGGACAGGGGGAACTATGGCTACACCTTC
CASSLDRGNYGYTF
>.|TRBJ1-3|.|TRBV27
TGTGCCAGCAGTTTATCCGGTGGTGGAAACACCATATATTTT
CASSLSGGGNTIYF
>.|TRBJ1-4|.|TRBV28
TGTGCCAGCAGTTCTCCCGGGGGTTCTAATGAAAAACTGTTTTTT
CASSSPGGSNEKLFF
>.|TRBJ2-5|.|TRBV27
TGTGCCAGCAAGAGGGTCCCCAAACTGGAGACCCAGTACTTC
CASKRVPKLETQYF
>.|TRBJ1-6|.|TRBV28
TGTGCCAGCAGTCGCCCAGGAAATTCACCCCTCCACTTT
CASSRPGNSPLHF
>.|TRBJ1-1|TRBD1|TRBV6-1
TGTGCCAGCAGAAAACAGGGGAACACTCCTGAAGCTTTCTTT
CASRKQGNTPEAFF
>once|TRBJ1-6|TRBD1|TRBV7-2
TGTGCCAGCAGCCGCGAGGGGGGACAGAATAATTCACCCCTCCACTTT
CASSREGGQNNSPLHF
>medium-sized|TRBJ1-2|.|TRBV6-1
TGTGCCAGCAGTGAAATGGGGAGCGGCTACACCTTC
CASSEMGSGYTF
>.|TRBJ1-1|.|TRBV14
TGTGCCAGCAGCCAGCTGAGCCGGGGCAGCCCTCGTAGCACTGAAGCTTTCTTT
CASSQLSRGSPRSTEAFF
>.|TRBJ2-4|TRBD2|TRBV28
TGTGCCAGCAGTTATACTAGCGGGGGGGCCCTGGCCAAAAACATTCAGTACTTC
CASSYTSGGALAKNIQYF
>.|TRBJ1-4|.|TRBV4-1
TGCGCCAGCAGCCAATCAGTTTGGGGGGGAGATGAAAAACTGTTTTTT
CASSQSVWGGDEKLFF
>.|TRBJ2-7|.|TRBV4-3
TGCGCCAGCAGCCAGTACACAGGGAGTGGCTACGAGCAGTACTTC
CASSQYTGSGYEQYF
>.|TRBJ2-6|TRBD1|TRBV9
TGTGCCAGCAGCCCTAAACTTAGAGGGGGCAACTCTGGGGCCAACGTCCTGACTTTC
CASSPKLRGGNSGANVLTF
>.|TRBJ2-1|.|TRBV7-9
TGTGCCAGCAGCTTATCGTCCCCCTACAATGAGCAGTTCTTC
CASSLSSPYNEQFF
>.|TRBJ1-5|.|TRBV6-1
TGTGCCAGCAGTGAAGCCCCCCGGAATCAGCCCCAGCATTTT
CASSEAPRNQPQHF
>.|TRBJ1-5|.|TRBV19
TGTGCCAGCAATCATGGGGGATGGGGCAATCAGCCCCAGCATTTT
CASNHGGWGNQPQHF
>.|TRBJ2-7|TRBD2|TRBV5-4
TGTGCCAGCAGCTCCTCTAGCGGCCATTTCTACGAGCAGTACTTC
CASSSSSGHFYEQYF
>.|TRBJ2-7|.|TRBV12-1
TGTGCCAGCAGCTTTGCCCCCAGGGGAAGAGGGGAGCAGTACTTC
CASSFAPRGRGEQYF
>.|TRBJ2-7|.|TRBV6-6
TGTGCCAGCGGGACTTTACCATCCTACGAGCAGTACTTC
CASGTLPSYEQYF
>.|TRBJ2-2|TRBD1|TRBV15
TGTGCCACCAGGACAGGGCTGAACACCGGGGAGCTGTTTTTT
CATRTGLNTGELFF
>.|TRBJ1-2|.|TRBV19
TGTGCCAGTAGTCTCCCCGGACAGCCCTCCTATGGCTACACCTTC
CASSLPGQPSYGYTF
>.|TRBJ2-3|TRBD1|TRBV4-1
TGCGCCAGCAGCCACCTGACAGGGACCAGCACAGATACGCAGTATTTT
CASSHLTGTSTDTQYF
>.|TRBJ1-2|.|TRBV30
TGTGCCTGGACCGAGGACGGGTCTAACTATGGCTACACCTTC
CAWTEDGSNYGYTF
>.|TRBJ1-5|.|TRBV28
TGTGCCAGCAGTTTAGGACAGTACAATCAGCCCCAGCATTTT
CASSLGQYNQPQHF